This record concerns one T cell receptor beta chain sequence. Its specificity is unknown. This sample is drawn from a study of tissue T cells after allogeneic stem cell transplantation. Findings and limits, study-wide: TCR repertoires tracked anatomic similarity, regardless of disease or transplant status.

The assay was immunoSEQ multiplex PCR, and TCRdb's table has in-frame clones only and misses some. The sample holds 25,000 or so clones, 75% to 95% seen once. The ends were cut back, 2 bases at V and 3 bases at J, with 0 bases in the middle. Germline V lookup: CDR1 LNHDA, CDR2 SQIVND (reference sequence). The CDR3 spans 11 residues. The V call is TRBV19, the J call TRBJ2-3; D unclear. This clonotype was obtained from a male donor aged 60 or older who later had graft-versus-host disease after an allogeneic stem cell transplant. This sample comprised blood, obtained before transplantation. CDR3 in DNA: TGTGCCAGTAGTATAACAGATACGCAGTATTTT. This translates into CASSITDTQYF.